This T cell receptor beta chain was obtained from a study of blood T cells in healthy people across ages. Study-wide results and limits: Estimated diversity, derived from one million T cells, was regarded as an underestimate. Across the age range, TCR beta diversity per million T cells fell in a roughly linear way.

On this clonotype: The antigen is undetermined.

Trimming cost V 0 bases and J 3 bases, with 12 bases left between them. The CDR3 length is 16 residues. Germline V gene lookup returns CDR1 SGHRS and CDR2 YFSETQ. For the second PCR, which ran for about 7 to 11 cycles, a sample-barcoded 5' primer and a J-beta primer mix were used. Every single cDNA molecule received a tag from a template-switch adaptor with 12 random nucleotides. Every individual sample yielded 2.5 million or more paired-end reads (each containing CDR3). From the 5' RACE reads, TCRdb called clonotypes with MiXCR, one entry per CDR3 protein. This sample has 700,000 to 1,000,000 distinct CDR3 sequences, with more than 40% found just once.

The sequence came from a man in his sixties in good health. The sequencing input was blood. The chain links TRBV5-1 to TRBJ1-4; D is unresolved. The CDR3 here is CASSLAPPGANEKLFF. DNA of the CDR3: TGCGCCAGCAGCTTGGCCCCCCCGGGAGCTAATGAAAAACTGTTTTTT.